The 2 T cell receptor beta chains listed next were all sequenced from one sample in a study of blood T cell repertoires in COVID-19. Measured with immunoSEQ multiplex PCR; TCRdb has only the in-frame clones, and not every one. The data contain about 170,000 clones, approximately 83% of them singletons. Sequences were obtained from peripheral blood. The receptors were sampled from a woman aged 80 or over with acute or convalescent COVID-19.

V gene TRBV5-4 combines with J gene TRBJ2-5; 11 positions match TRBD2. This CDR3 contains 14 residues. Per germline, CDR1 SGHNT and CDR2 YYREEE (reference sequence). With V trimmed by 2 bases and J by 3 bases, 0 bases remained unmatched. The CDR3 sequence is CASSLLAGEETQYF. CDR3 DNA: TGTGCCAGCAGCTTACTAGCGGGAGAAGAGACCCAGTACTTC.

The rearrangement uses TRBV20-1 and TRBJ1-2; no definite D call. CDR3 length: 16 residues. V was shortened by 3 bases and J by 9 bases, with 26 bases between the two germline ends. Germline-derived CDR1 and CDR2 are DFQATT and SNEGSKA (reference sequence). The CDR3 DNA reads as TGCAGTGCTAGTGGGCTCGAGGCACTCAAGTTAGTGAGCTACACCTTC. Translated: CSASGLEALKLVSYTF.